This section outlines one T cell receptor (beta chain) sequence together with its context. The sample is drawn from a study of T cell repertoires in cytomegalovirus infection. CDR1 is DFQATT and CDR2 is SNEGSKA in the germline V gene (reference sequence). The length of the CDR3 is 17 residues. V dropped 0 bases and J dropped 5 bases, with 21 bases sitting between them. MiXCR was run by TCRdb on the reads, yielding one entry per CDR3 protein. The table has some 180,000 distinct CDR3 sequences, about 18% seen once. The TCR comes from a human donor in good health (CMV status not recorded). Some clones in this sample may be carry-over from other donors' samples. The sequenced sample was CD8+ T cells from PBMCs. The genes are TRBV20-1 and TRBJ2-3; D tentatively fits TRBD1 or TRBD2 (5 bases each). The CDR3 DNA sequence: TGCAGTGCTAGAGATCTCTTCCGGGACGTGGGAATAGATACGCAGTATTTT. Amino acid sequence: CSARDLFRDVGIDTQYF.